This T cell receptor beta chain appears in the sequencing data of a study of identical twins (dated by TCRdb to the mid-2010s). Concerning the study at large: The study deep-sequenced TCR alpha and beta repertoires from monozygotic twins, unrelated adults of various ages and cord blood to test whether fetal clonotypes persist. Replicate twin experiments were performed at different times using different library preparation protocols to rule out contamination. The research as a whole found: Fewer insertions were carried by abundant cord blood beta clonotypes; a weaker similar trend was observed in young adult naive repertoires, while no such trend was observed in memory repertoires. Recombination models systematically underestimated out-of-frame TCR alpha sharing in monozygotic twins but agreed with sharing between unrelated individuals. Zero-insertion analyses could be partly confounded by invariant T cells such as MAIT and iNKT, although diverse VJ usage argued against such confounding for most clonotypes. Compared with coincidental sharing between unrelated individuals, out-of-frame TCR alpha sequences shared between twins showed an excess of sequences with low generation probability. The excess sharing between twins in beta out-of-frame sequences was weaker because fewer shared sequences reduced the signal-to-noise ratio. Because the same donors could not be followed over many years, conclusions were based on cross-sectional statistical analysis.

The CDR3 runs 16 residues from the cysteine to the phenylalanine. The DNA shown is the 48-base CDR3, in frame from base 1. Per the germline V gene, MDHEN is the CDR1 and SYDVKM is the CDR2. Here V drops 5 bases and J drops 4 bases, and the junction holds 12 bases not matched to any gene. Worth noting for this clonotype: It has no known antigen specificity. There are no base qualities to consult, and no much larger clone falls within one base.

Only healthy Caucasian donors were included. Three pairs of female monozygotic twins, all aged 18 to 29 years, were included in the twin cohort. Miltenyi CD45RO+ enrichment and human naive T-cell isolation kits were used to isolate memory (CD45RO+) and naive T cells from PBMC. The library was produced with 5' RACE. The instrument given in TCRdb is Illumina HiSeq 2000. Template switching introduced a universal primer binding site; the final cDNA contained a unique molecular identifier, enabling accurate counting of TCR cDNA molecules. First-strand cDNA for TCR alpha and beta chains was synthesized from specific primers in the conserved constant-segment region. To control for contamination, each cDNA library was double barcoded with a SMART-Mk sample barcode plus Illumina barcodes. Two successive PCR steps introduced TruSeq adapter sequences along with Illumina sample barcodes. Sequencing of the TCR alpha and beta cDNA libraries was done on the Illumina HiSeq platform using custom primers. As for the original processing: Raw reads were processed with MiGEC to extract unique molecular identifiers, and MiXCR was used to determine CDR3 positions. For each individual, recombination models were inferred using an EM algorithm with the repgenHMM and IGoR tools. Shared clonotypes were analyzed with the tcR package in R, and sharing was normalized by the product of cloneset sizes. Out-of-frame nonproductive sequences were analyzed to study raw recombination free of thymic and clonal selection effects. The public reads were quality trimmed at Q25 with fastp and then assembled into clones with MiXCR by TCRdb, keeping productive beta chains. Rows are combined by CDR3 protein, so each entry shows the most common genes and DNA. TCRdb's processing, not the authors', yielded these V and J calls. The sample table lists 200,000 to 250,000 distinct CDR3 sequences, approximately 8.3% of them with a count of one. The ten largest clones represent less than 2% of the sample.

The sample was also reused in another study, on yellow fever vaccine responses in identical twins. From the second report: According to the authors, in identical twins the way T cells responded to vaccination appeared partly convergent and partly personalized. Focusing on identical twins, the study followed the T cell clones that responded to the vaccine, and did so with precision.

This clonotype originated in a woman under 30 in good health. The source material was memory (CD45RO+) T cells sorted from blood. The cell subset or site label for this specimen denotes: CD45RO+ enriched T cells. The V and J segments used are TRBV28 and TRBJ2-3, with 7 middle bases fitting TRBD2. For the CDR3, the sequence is CASSPGGSGWSDTQYF. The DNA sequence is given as TGTGCCAGCAGTCCTGGGGGTAGCGGGTGGTCAGATACGCAGTATTTT.